This TCR beta chain is drawn from a study of blood T cell repertoires in COVID-19. Sequencing used immunoSEQ multiplex PCR; TCRdb keeps in-frame clones, though not all of them. Of around 200,000 clones in the sample, about 83% are singletons; the top ten hold roughly 3.3%. Germline V gives CDR1 MNHEY, CDR2 SMNVEV (reference sequence). The ends were cut back, 6 bases at V and 7 bases at J, with 16 bases in the middle. The CDR3 sequence is 14 residues long. V and J are TRBV27 and TRBJ1-5; D not resolved. Sequences were obtained from peripheral blood. This receptor was identified in a man aged 18-30 years with active or convalescent COVID-19. This CDR3 reads CASSQVRSVQPQHF. The CDR3 DNA reads TGTGCCAGCAGCCAAGTGCGCTCGGTCCAGCCCCAGCATTTT.